The subject of this entry is one TCR beta chain. Its antigen target is currently unknown. The input lacks base qualities; no much larger clone sits a single base away. The sample is drawn from a study of T cell repertoires in cytomegalovirus infection (dated by TCRdb to the late 2010s). General notes on the study: Donor HLA type was relevant to the analysis, because carriage of CMV infection together with the matching HLA type was indicated by public TCR beta signatures.

The CDR3 numbers 13 residues from cysteine through phenylalanine. Of the read, only the CDR3 DNA is kept; its 39 bases are in frame from base 1. Per the germline V gene, MNHNS is the CDR1 and SASEGT is the CDR2. V and J lose 7 bases and 3 bases, and a span of 12 bases separates them. The study at large found these results: The ex vivo response was dominated by HLA-C-restricted CMV-specific TCR beta clonotypes, which also provided the single most frequent clonotype in two of eight donors. Cumulative frequency of public TCR beta family members discriminated carriers of CMV infection plus the relevant HLA type in this cohort and an independent approximately 360-donor cohort.

The listed sequencing device is Illumina HiSeq 1500. TCRdb itself trimmed the public reads at Q25 with fastp, ran MiXCR and retained productive beta chains. Duplicate CDR3 protein sequences are folded into a single record with the most common DNA and genes. The sample table contains around 450,000 distinct CDR3 sequences; only one count was recorded for around 11% of them. Clones ranked in the top ten supply about 9.4% of the sample. The rearranged segments are TRBV6-1 and TRBJ1-2, with TRBD1 tentatively as D gene (5 bases match). The sample was PBMCs. This TCR derives from a human donor in good health (CMV status not recorded). Some clones in this sample may be carry-over from other donors' samples. The base sequence is TGTGCCAGCAATATAGACAGTGACTATGGCTACACCTTC. The encoded protein is CASNIDSDYGYTF.